This T cell receptor beta chain stems from a study of CD8+ T cells in alopecia areata (dated by TCRdb to the late 2010s). About the investigation overall: The treated patients, all with moderate-to-severe alopecia areata, were enrolled in an open-label pilot trial of oral tofacitinib given at 5 to 10 mg twice daily. Patients received tofacitinib for 6 to 18 months and were then followed off drug for 6 months to check for delayed response and recurrence. Tofacitinib-treated patients had biopsies at baseline and at 4 and 24 weeks of treatment, with a later scalp biopsy in several patients. Scalp clonality was compared among normal scalp (n=4), patchy alopecia areata scalp (n=8), and alopecia totalis/universalis scalp (n=8). TCRbeta CDR3 regions were amplified by immunoSEQ multiplex PCR using 35 Vbeta forward and 13 Jbeta reverse primers. Human TCRbeta sequencing covered scalp tissue and sorted CD4+ and CD8+ peripheral blood T cells from patchy and totalis/universalis alopecia areata patients and healthy controls. High-throughput TCRbeta sequencing was used to examine T cell clonal expansion in alopecia areata in both the C3H/HeJ mouse model and human patients. The RNA source kit depended on sample type: the PAXgene miRNA kit for fixed scalp, the miRNeasy kit for PBMCs, and the RNeasy kit for mouse skin. In treated patients, disease severity was measured using the SALT score, which gives the percentage of scalp surface area affected.

Library construction relied on the immunoSEQ multiplex PCR assay. To provide template for TCR sequencing, every sample had RNA extracted and reverse transcribed into cDNA. First-strand cDNA was synthesized using SuperScript III with a 2:1 mix of oligo-dT and random hexamers. A synthetic immune receptor repertoire was used to gauge amplification bias, and whatever bias remained was removed computationally. On the study's bioinformatics: Raw reads were preprocessed to remove errors, and CDR3 was defined according to IMGT conventions as the region from the conserved cysteine to phenylalanine. Clonality was computed by normalizing Shannon entropy by log2 of the number of productive unique TCRs and subtracting the result from 1. Whether scalp clones were CD4 or CD8 was inferred by matching scalp TCRbeta sequences against CD4 and CD8 repertoires sorted from blood. TCRdb limited this immuneACCESS table to in-frame rearrangements with V and J called. A share of clones is missing; checked studies link under half to unresolved V genes, and the rest is unexplained. V and J calls and clone size come straight from that table; D and trimming were deduced from the DNA. This sample lists 150,000 to 200,000 clones; roughly three fifths were detected once. Jointly, the top ten make up approximately 1.2% of the sample.

The paper's findings and limits, for the study overall: Many expanded lesional clones were found to persist in scalp and blood during tofacitinib treatment, and relapse after treatment cessation may be partly explained by this persistence. Because the treated cohort was small and had only one nonresponder, larger studies are needed to examine links between baseline CD8+ expansion and response. Scalp clonality and the number of expanded CD8+ clones among the top 100 scalp clones were significantly decreased by tofacitinib. Compared with normal scalp, lesional scalp had higher clonality and more expanded CD8+ clones, particularly in alopecia totalis/universalis, a pattern that suggests antigenic drive. Shared TCR sequences between patients were less evident than in mice, which may be partly attributable to HLA diversity in the patient population. Scalp TCR repertoire analysis is complicated because resident alphabeta T cells in normal human skin are also sequenced, whereas mouse skin is dominated by gammadelta T cells.

The label giving this sample's treatment or condition can be read as: oral pan-JAK inhibitor, 5-10 mg twice daily. Lesional scalp punch biopsies and peripheral blood were collected from alopecia areata patients. PBMCs were separated by density centrifugation and stained for CD3, CD4 and CD8, after which CD4+ and CD8+ T cells were sorted on a FACSAria. Unmatched junction bases come to 8, with V trimmed by 5 bases and J by 4 bases. Per the germline V gene, SGHDT is the CDR1 and YYEEEE is the CDR2. Counted from cysteine to phenylalanine, this CDR3 has 14 amino acids. CDR3 DNA only is kept here, 42 bases in frame from base 1. This clone was seen only once. What this receptor recognizes is not known. No qualities accompany the bases; no much larger clone lies one base away.

The sample in question was CD4+ T cells sorted from blood, obtained between weeks 49 and 50, from a patient treated with tofacitinib. The chain joins TRBV5-6 to TRBJ1-1; 7 junctional bases match TRBD1. The receptor comes from a human donor with alopecia areata. Read as DNA, the sequence is TGTGCCAGCAGAGCGACAGGGTGGGGCACTGAAGCTTTCTTT. This encodes CASRATGWGTEAFF.